Following are 28 T cell receptor beta chains from one sample sequenced in a study of control samples from healthy donors and cancer patients. Assay: immunoSEQ multiplex PCR; the TCRdb copy retains only in-frame clones and omits some. The profile shows 65,000 to 80,000 clones, about 89% of them singletons. Sequenced input: PBMCs. These receptors were obtained from a woman in her 50s with colorectal cancer.

The rearrangement uses TRBV2 and TRBJ1-2; 9 bases fit TRBD1. The CDR3 is made up of 14 amino acids. V shed 6 bases, J shed 5 bases, and the junction held 7 bases outside the gene matches. Germline V lookup: CDR1 SNHLY, CDR2 FYNNEI. CDR3 sequence reads: CASSTLDRGYGYTF. CDR3 DNA sequence: TGTGCCAGCAGCACCCTGGACAGGGGATATGGCTACACCTTC.

This chain connects TRBV5-8 to TRBJ2-2, with D possibly TRBD1 on 5 matching bases. Trimming took 4 bases from V and 2 from J, leaving 15 bases between them. The CDR3 consists of 16 residues. CDR1 and CDR2 from the germline V gene are SGHTS and YDEGEE. The CDR3 region is CASSPYRGVNTGELFF. CDR3 DNA sequence: TGTGCCAGCAGCCCTTATAGGGGTGTAAACACCGGGGAGCTGTTTTTT.

In nucleotides, the CDR3 is TGTGCCAGTAGTTCCCTCCCGGGGGATAGCAATCAGCCCCAGCATTTT. Translating it yields CASSSLPGDSNQPQHF. The genes are TRBV19 and TRBJ1-5; D is possibly TRBD1 (5 bases). Germline assignment: CDR1 LNHDA and CDR2 SQIVND (reference sequence). The V gene lost 5 bases and the J gene lost 0 bases, with 14 bases spanning the gap. The CDR3 totals 16 residues.

This CDR3 is CASSEDQPSYEQYV. DNA for the CDR3: TGTGCCAGCAGTGAAGACCAGCCAAGCTACGAGCAGTACGTC. This sequence joins TRBV6-1 and TRBJ2-7, with D unresolved. Trimming pared 1 base from V and 3 bases from J, leaving 10 bases between. CDR1 and CDR2 from the germline V gene are MNHNS and SASEGT. The CDR3 totals 14 residues.

The genes are TRBV20-1 and TRBJ2-2, with D hard to call. The CDR3 is 12 amino acids. V lost 3 bases and J 3 bases, leaving 5 bases between the germline ends. From germline, CDR1 is DFQATT and CDR2 SNEGSKA (reference sequence). The CDR3 DNA reads TGCAGTGCTAGTTTTTACACCGGGGAGCTGTTTTTT. Amino acid sequence: CSASFYTGELFF.

The chain recombines TRBV6-5 with TRBJ2-7, with TRBD1 identical over 9 bases. Germline loops: CDR1 MNHEY, CDR2 SVGAGI. The CDR3 has 15 amino acids. Trimming took 5 bases from V and 4 from J; bases not matched to a gene: 9. The CDR3, as DNA: TGTGCCAGCAGTCGACGGGGACAGGGAGATTACGAGCAGTACGTC. Translating gives CASSRRGQGDYEQYV.

The J gene is TRBJ1-2, the V gene TRBV27; the match to TRBD1 covers 8 bases. The V segment lost 2 bases and the J segment 4 bases; nucleotides outside the gene matches: 3. This CDR3 has 14 amino acids. Germline CDR1 is MNHEY and CDR2 is SMNVEV (reference sequence). CDR3 nucleotide sequence: TGTGCCAGCAGTTTAGGACAGGGACCCTATGGCTACACCTTC. Translation: CASSLGQGPYGYTF.

As to this clone: One end of the junction is discordant with germline, which a read error may explain. Different DNA sequences within this sample yield the same CDR3. The chain is built from TRBV19 and TRBJ2-6; 8 nucleotides agree with TRBD2. This CDR3 has 15 amino acids. The germline V gene encodes CDR1 LNHDA and CDR2 SQIVND (reference sequence). CDR3 region: CAPRGGTLGANVLTF. The CDR3 DNA reads TGCGCCCCCCGGGGGGGGACTTTGGGGGCCAACGTCCTGACTTTC.

The chain is built from TRBV30 and TRBJ1-1; the D is unclear. The CDR3 runs to 13 residues. Trimming removed 4 bases from V and 3 bases from J, with 12 bases in between. Looked up from germline, CDR1 is GTSNPN and CDR2 is SVGIG (reference sequence). The CDR3 nucleotides read TGTGCCTGGAAGGCAGGCCAAGACACTGAAGCTTTCTTT. Translation: CAWKAGQDTEAFF.

The V gene is TRBV7-2, the J gene TRBJ2-5; no firm D call. Between the trimmed V and J ends, which lost 3 bases and 8 bases, there was a span of 7 bases. Germline V gene lookup returns CDR1 SGHTA and CDR2 FQGNSA. The CDR3 has 11 amino acids. CDR3 bases: TGTGCCAGCAGCTTGGACCGAACCCAGTACTTC. Translation: CASSLDRTQYF.

V gene TRBV3-1 (or the pseudogene TRBV3-2) combines with J gene TRBJ1-2; 9 bases align to TRBD1. The CDR3 is 19 amino acids. The germline CDR1 and CDR2 sequences are LGHDT and YNNKEL (reference sequence). The V and J ends lost 4 bases and 0 bases, in that order; junction bases with no gene match: 15. For the CDR3, the DNA is TGTGCCAGCAGCCGGGGGACAGGGACTGGAAAGGGGGCTAACTATGGCTACACCTTC. Translation gives CASSRGTGTGKGANYGYTF.

This chain uses TRBV2 with TRBJ2-5; 13 bases map to TRBD2. The germline V gene has CDR1 SNHLY and CDR2 FYNNEI. This CDR3 has 16 residues. Trimming cost V 6 bases and J 4 bases; bases outside gene matches: 8. CDR3 in amino acids: CASSLGTSGVRETQYF. The CDR3 DNA follows: TGTGCCAGCAGCCTCGGGACTAGCGGGGTGAGAGAGACCCAGTACTTC.

The chain uses TRBV5-5 and TRBJ1-6; D uncertain. Germline-derived CDR1 and CDR2 are SGHKS and YYEKEE (reference sequence). Between the trimmed V and J ends, which lost 4 bases and 8 bases, there was a span of 7 bases. This CDR3 comprises 12 residues. CDR3 in amino acids: CASSHSDSPLHF. DNA for the CDR3: TGTGCCAGCAGCCACTCCGATTCACCCCTCCACTTT.

This clone was picked up one time. The rearrangement links TRBV28 to TRBJ2-3; D not resolved. V was trimmed by 2 bases and J by 0 bases, leaving 3 bases between them. Germline V CDR1 and CDR2: MDHEN, SYDVKM. CDR3 length: 13 residues. The CDR3 protein is CASSLSSTDTQYF. The CDR3 DNA reads as TGTGCCAGCAGTTTAAGCAGCACAGATACGCAGTATTTT.

J is TRBJ2-1 and V is TRBV29-1; D remains unclear. The germline V and J ends were trimmed by 2 bases and 7 bases, with 6 bases remaining between them. Germline V CDR1 and CDR2: SQVTM, ANQGSEA. The CDR3 loop spans 11 amino acids. The CDR3 DNA sequence: TGCAGCGTTGAAAGTACAAATGAGCAGTTCTTC. Its protein product is CSVESTNEQFF.

The chain combines TRBV20-1 with TRBJ1-5, with D perhaps matching TRBD1 (6 bases). V was trimmed by 3 bases and J by 3 bases, leaving 15 bases between them. The germline CDR1 and CDR2 sequences are DFQATT and SNEGSKA (reference sequence). The CDR3 loop spans 15 amino acids. The chain's CDR3 is CSASPRQVFNQPQHF. The CDR3 bases are TGCAGTGCTAGTCCTCGACAGGTTTTCAATCAGCCCCAGCATTTT.

The rearrangement links TRBV12-5 to TRBJ1-6; perhaps TRBD1 as D (5 bases). The CDR3 is 14 residues long. V lost 0 bases, J lost 9 bases, and 9 bases lay in between. The germline CDR1 and CDR2 sequences are LGHNT and FRNRAP. The CDR3 coding sequence is TGTGCTAGTGGTTTGGTGGGGGTGGGTTCACCCCTCCACTTT. Amino acid sequence: CASGLVGVGSPLHF.

This clone has just one count. The chain links TRBV29-1 to TRBJ1-1; D might be TRBD1 (6 bases). The length of the CDR3 is 13 residues. The germline CDR1 and CDR2 sequences are SQVTM and ANQGSEA. Trimming took off 7 bases at V and 3 bases at J, with 15 bases between the two ends. This CDR3 reads CSARTGLDTEAFF. The CDR3, as DNA: TGCAGCGCCAGAACAGGGTTGGACACTGAAGCTTTCTTT.

The CDR3 is CASSRRPTSGHPSSYNEQFF. Here the CDR3 DNA reads TGTGCCAGCAGCCGCCGCCCTACTAGCGGGCACCCAAGCTCCTACAATGAGCAGTTCTTC. The chain is built from TRBV5-4 and TRBJ2-1; 9 nucleotides align to TRBD2. CDR1 SGHNT and CDR2 YYREEE come from the germline V gene (reference sequence). Trimming removed 4 bases from V and 0 bases from J; junction bases left unmatched: 17. CDR3 size: 20 residues.

The chain is built from TRBV2 and TRBJ2-7, with D perhaps being TRBD1 or TRBD2 (5 bases each). CDR1 and CDR2 (germline): SNHLY, FYNNEI. Deletions cut 4 bases from V and 5 bases from J, with 12 bases between. This CDR3 is built from 13 residues. The DNA for the CDR3 is TGTGCCAGCAGTGGGCAGGGAGAGGACGAGCAGTACGTC. It specifies CASSGQGEDEQYV.

Here the CDR3 reads CASSLSVRSGANVLTF. As DNA, the CDR3 is TGTGCCAGCAGTTTATCGGTCCGCTCTGGGGCCAACGTCCTGACTTTC. The chain carries TRBV27 and TRBJ2-6; the D is unclear. V was cut by 0 bases and J by 0 bases, with 6 bases left in between. CDR1 and CDR2 from the germline V gene are MNHEY and SMNVEV (reference sequence). This CDR3 is 16 amino acids long.

The rearrangement uses TRBV12-3 or TRBV12-4 and TRBJ2-3, with D tentatively TRBD2 (6 bases). V was trimmed by 8 bases and J by 5 bases, leaving 14 bases between them. The CDR3 runs 13 residues. This CDR3 reads CASGLLGGDTQYF. The DNA of the CDR3 is TGTGCCAGCGGGCTATTGGGAGGAGATACGCAGTATTTT.

V usage is TRBV7-2 and J usage is TRBJ2-5; no clear D gene. Trimming stripped 3 bases from V and 5 bases from J, with 13 bases between. The CDR3 loop spans 14 amino acids. CDR1 and CDR2 from the germline V gene are SGHTA and FQGNSA. The CDR3 sequence is CASSFNAVGETQYF. The CDR3 DNA sequence: TGTGCCAGCAGCTTTAATGCGGTAGGGGAGACCCAGTACTTC.

The chain joins TRBV7-2 to TRBJ2-5; D remains unclear. Trimming pared 4 bases from V and 1 base from J, leaving 13 bases between. CDR1 is SGHTA and CDR2 is FQGNSA in the germline V gene. The CDR3 has 15 amino acids. The CDR3 region is CASSSPLTLQETQYF. CDR3 in DNA: TGTGCCAGCAGCTCCCCCCTGACACTCCAAGAGACCCAGTACTTC.

The V and J genes are TRBV19 and TRBJ1-1; D ambiguous. Trimming took off 6 bases at V and 8 bases at J, with 16 bases between the two ends. Germline V gene lookup returns CDR1 LNHDA and CDR2 SQIVND (reference sequence). CDR3 length: 13 residues. CDR3 in DNA: TGTGCCAGTAGGGAGCTAACCCTGCCCGAAGCTTTCTTT. Protein product: CASRELTLPEAFF.

The J gene is TRBJ1-2, the V gene TRBV6-5; D gene uncertain. The germline V gene encodes CDR1 MNHEY and CDR2 SVGAGI. This CDR3 region has 14 residues. V dropped 0 bases and J dropped 5 bases, with 10 bases sitting between them. CDR3 amino acids: CASSYSGSIYGYTF. CDR3 in DNA: TGTGCCAGCAGTTACTCCGGGTCTATTTATGGCTACACCTTC.

This rearrangement joins TRBV6-2 or TRBV6-3 to TRBJ2-1, with 11 bases that match TRBD2. Germline V gives CDR1 MNHEY, CDR2 SVGEGT. Trimming took 6 bases from V and 10 from J; bases not matched to a gene: 5. CDR3 size: 13 residues. The CDR3 protein is CASSDRTSGEQFF. In DNA form, the CDR3 reads TGTGCCAGCAGCGACCGGACTAGCGGGGAGCAGTTCTTC.

The rearrangement joins TRBV7-2 to TRBJ1-5; 10 nucleotides align to TRBD1. V lost 4 bases to trimming and J lost 4 bases; unmatched junction nucleotides: 7. The CDR3 extends over 16 amino acids. CDR1 SGHTA and CDR2 FQGNSA come from the germline V gene. CDR3 sequence: CASSSRDRGFNQPQHF. Here the CDR3 DNA reads TGTGCCAGCAGCTCCCGGGACAGGGGATTTAATCAGCCCCAGCATTTT.